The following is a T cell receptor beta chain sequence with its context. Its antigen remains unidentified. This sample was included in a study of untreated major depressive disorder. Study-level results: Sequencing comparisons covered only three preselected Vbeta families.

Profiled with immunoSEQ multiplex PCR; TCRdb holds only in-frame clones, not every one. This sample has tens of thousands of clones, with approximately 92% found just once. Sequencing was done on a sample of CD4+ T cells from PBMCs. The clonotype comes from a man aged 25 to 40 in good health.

Here the CDR3 DNA reads TGCGCCAGCAGCCCGCGAACAGATTCGAGTCAGTTCTTC. This sequence encodes CASSPRTDSSQFF. The genes are TRBV5-1 and TRBJ2-1, with no clear D. This CDR3 has 13 residues. V was cut by 4 bases and J by 13 bases, with 18 bases left in between. Germline V gives CDR1 SGHRS, CDR2 YFSETQ. Variable domain in full (rest from reference TRBV5-1 and TRBJ2-1): KAGVTQTPRYLIKTRGQQVTLSCSPISGHRSVSWYQQTPGQGLQFLFEYFSETQRNKGNFPGRFSGRQFSNSRSEMNVSTLELGDSALYLCASSPRTDSSQFFGPGTRLTVL.